The 4 T cell receptor beta chains below come from one sample, sequenced in a study of T-cell reconstitution after alpha-beta-depleted transplantation in children. Preparation of the TCRbeta library involved a method that used unique molecular identifiers. TCRdb analysed the PCR reads with MiXCR anew, one entry per CDR3 protein. The repertoire has 200,000 to 300,000 distinct CDR3 sequences, around 25% of them found once; the top ten carry roughly 2.6%. The sequencing here drew on PBMCs, taken before TCRalphabeta/CD19-depleted stem cell transplant. Receptors were obtained from a girl aged 2 to 10 with Fanconi anemia, due to receive a stem cell transplant.

This clonotype was found a few times. V gene TRBV20-1 combines with J gene TRBJ2-5; perhaps D is TRBD1 or TRBD2 (5 bases each). V lost 5 bases to trimming and J lost 1 base, with 17 bases between them. Germline values: CDR1 DFQATT, CDR2 SNEGSKA (reference sequence). CDR3 length: 15 amino acids. The CDR3 here is CSAWLAGTSQETQYF. As DNA, the CDR3 is TGCAGTGCTTGGCTCGCAGGGACCTCCCAAGAGACCCAGTACTTC.

This clonotype occurred a few times. The rearrangement uses TRBV27 and TRBJ2-7; TRBD1 matches at 9 bases. Germline loops: CDR1 MNHEY, CDR2 SMNVEV (reference sequence). Losses at the gene ends were 5 bases for V and 0 bases for J; bases not matched to a gene: 11. The CDR3 is 17 residues long. CDR3 region: CASSMLQGAGSSYEQYF. CDR3 bases: TGTGCCAGCAGTATGCTACAGGGGGCCGGAAGCTCCTACGAGCAGTACTTC.

V is TRBV5-1 and J is TRBJ2-6; D unclear. The CDR3 consists of 14 residues. Germline values: CDR1 SGHRS, CDR2 YFSETQ. V lost 5 bases, J lost 0 bases, and 6 bases lay in between. This CDR3 is CASRKNSGANVLTF. CDR3 bases: TGCGCCAGCAGAAAGAACTCTGGGGCCAACGTCCTGACTTTC.

This clonotype was counted a few times. The chain carries TRBV20-1 and TRBJ2-5; D unresolved. V lost 2 bases to trimming and J lost 5 bases, with 9 bases between them. Germline lookup yields CDR1 DFQATT and CDR2 SNEGSKA (reference sequence). The CDR3 consists of 12 residues. Written as DNA, the CDR3 is TGCAGTGCTAGACTATATGGGGAGACCCAGTACTTC. Translation: CSARLYGETQYF.